One and the same sample provided the 32 T cell receptor beta chains below, sequenced in a study of naive CD8 T cells in extremely preterm neonates. Only in-frame clones appear in the TCRdb table, and some are missing; sequencing was by immunoSEQ multiplex PCR. The profile covers several thousand clones, with just under 98% appearing a single time and more than 0.3% taken by the ten largest. Sequencing was done on a sample of naive CD8+ T cells from blood. The receptors shown here come from a human donor in good health.

The CDR3 coding sequence is TGTGCCAGCAGCTTAGTGTCCGGCTACGAGCAGTACTTC. Amino acids: CASSLVSGYEQYF. The chain couples TRBV7-9 to TRBJ2-7; D unclear. Germline CDR1 SEHNR, CDR2 FQNEAQ (reference sequence). V gave up 1 base and J gave up 3 bases, with 7 bases separating them. The CDR3 consists of 13 residues.

The chain recombines TRBV28 with TRBJ2-5; possible D gene TRBD2, 5 bases. CDR1 and CDR2 (germline): MDHEN, SYDVKM. The CDR3 runs 14 residues. V lost 2 bases and J 8 bases, leaving 15 bases between the germline ends. The CDR3: CASSLGAPGDTQYF. As DNA, the CDR3 is TGTGCCAGCAGTTTAGGAGCACCCGGGGATACCCAGTACTTC.

The chain carries TRBV28 and TRBJ2-1, with a weak D call TRBD1 (5 bases). Germline assignment: CDR1 MDHEN and CDR2 SYDVKM. The CDR3 sequence is 16 residues long. Trimming removed 0 bases at V and 8 bases at J, with 17 bases between. The CDR3 region has the DNA TGTGCCAGCAGTTTATGGTCGGGTGGGGCTCGCGATGAGCAGTTCTTC. It encodes CASSLWSGGARDEQFF.

J is TRBJ1-6 and V is TRBV10-2; possible D gene TRBD1, 5 bases. The V gene lost 6 bases and the J gene lost 2 bases, with 11 bases spanning the gap. The length of the CDR3 is 15 residues. Per the germline V gene, CDR1 is WSHSY and CDR2 is SAAADI. The CDR3: CASRTAGTYNSPLHF. DNA for the CDR3: TGCGCCAGCAGGACGGCAGGGACCTATAATTCACCCCTCCACTTT.

The genes are TRBV2 and TRBJ2-3, with a tentative D call TRBD2 (6 bases). With 6 bases removed from V and 0 bases from J, the gap between germline ends came to 13 bases. Germline lookup yields CDR1 SNHLY and CDR2 FYNNEI. The CDR3 spans 15 residues. The CDR3, as DNA: TGTGCCAGCAGGGGGACTCCATATAGCACAGATACGCAGTATTTT. Translation gives CASRGTPYSTDTQYF. Full variable domain (rest looked up from reference TRBV2 and TRBJ2-3): EPEVTQTPSHQVTQMGQEVILRCVPISNHLYFYWYRQILGQKVEFLVSFYNNEISEKSEIFDDQFSVERPDGSNFTLKIRSTKLEDSAMYFCASRGTPYSTDTQYFGPGTRLTVL.

The V and J genes are TRBV30 and TRBJ2-4, with 9 bases matching TRBD2. The CDR3 length is 16 residues. Germline CDR1 is GTSNPN and CDR2 is SVGIG (reference sequence). The J segment lost 7 bases and the V segment lost 2 bases, leaving 12 bases of the junction unmatched. The CDR3 DNA is TGTGCCTGGAGTCCAGGGACTAGCCGGGGGTGGAACATTCAGTACTTC. Amino acid sequence: CAWSPGTSRGWNIQYF. Together with reference TRBV30 and TRBJ2-4, the CDR3 gives the full variable domain: SQTIHQWPATLVQPVGSPLSLECTVEGTSNPNLYWYRQAAGRGLQLLFYSVGIGQISSEVPQNLSASRPQDRQFILSSKKLLLSDSGFYLCAWSPGTSRGWNIQYFGAGTRLSVL.

In DNA form, the CDR3 reads TGTGCCAGCAGCATGGGGGCTGCAAACTATGGCTACACCTTC. Protein sequence: CASSMGAANYGYTF. The J gene is TRBJ1-2, the V gene TRBV7-9; D is possibly TRBD1 (6 bases). This CDR3 has 14 residues. V was shortened by 5 bases and J by 2 bases, with 12 bases between the two germline ends. Germline V gene data show CDR1 as SEHNR and CDR2 as FQNEAQ (reference sequence). Based on the CDR3 plus reference TRBV7-9 and TRBJ1-2, the full variable domain is DTGVSQNPRHKITKRGQNVTFRCDPISEHNRLYWYRQTLGQGPEFLTYFQNEAQLEKSRLLSDRFSAERPKGSFSTLEIQRTEQGDSAMYLCASSMGAANYGYTFGSGTRLTVV.

This chain uses TRBV7-9 with TRBJ2-1; 8 bases agree with TRBD1. From germline, CDR1 is SEHNR and CDR2 FQNEAQ (reference sequence). Trimming cost V 5 bases and J 4 bases; bases outside gene matches: 1. This CDR3 has 13 amino acids. The CDR3 nucleotides read TGTGCCAGCAGCGGACAGGGTTACAATGAGCAGTTCTTC. Amino acids: CASSGQGYNEQFF.

V usage is TRBV13 and J usage is TRBJ2-5, with D perhaps matching TRBD2 (5 bases). Deletions cut 0 bases from V and 5 bases from J, with 13 bases between. CDR3 size: 15 residues. Germline CDR1 PRHDT, CDR2 FYEKMQ (reference sequence). CDR3 protein: CASSLGVGGRETQYF. The CDR3 coding sequence is TGTGCCAGCAGCTTAGGCGTCGGAGGTCGCGAGACCCAGTACTTC.

CDR3 DNA sequence: TGCGCCAGCAGCTTGTATCCGGGACTGACGGTCGACAATGAGCAGTTCTTC. Protein sequence: CASSLYPGLTVDNEQFF. The chain is built from TRBV5-1 and TRBJ2-1; tentatively, D is TRBD2 (6 bases). V shed 1 base and J shed 5 bases, with 19 bases lying between them. Looked up from germline, CDR1 is SGHRS and CDR2 is YFSETQ. The CDR3 totals 17 residues.

The CDR3 nucleotides read TGTGCCAGCAGCTTAGAAGGGAGGGGTGAAAAACTGTTTTTT. This encodes CASSLEGRGEKLFF. This sequence joins TRBV11-2 and TRBJ1-4, with D maybe TRBD1 (5 bases). The CDR3 has 14 amino acids. Trimming left V 0 bases short and J 7 bases short, with 9 bases between. In germline, CDR1 is SGHAT, CDR2 FQNNGV.

This clone was seen only once. CDR3 bases: TGTGCCAGCAGTTATTCCCCGGAGGCGCGGTATGGCTACACCTTC. Its protein is CASSYSPEARYGYTF. J is TRBJ1-2 and V is TRBV6-5; D is undetermined. The CDR3 spans 15 residues. V was pared by 3 bases and J by 5 bases, with 16 bases between. Germline CDR1 MNHEY, CDR2 SVGAGI.

This chain joins TRBV9 and TRBJ1-1, with TRBD1 matching 8 bases. From germline, CDR1 is SGDLS and CDR2 YYNGEE. Unmatched junction bases numbered 6, after V lost 8 bases and J lost 6 bases. There are 12 residues in the CDR3. The CDR3 is CARYRGGAEAFF. In nucleotides, the CDR3 is TGTGCCAGATACAGGGGGGGGGCTGAAGCTTTCTTT.

The chain is built from TRBV9 and TRBJ1-6; D possibly corresponds to TRBD1 (5 bases). Trimming shortened V by 0 bases and J by 7 bases, and 11 bases separated the two germline ends. CDR1 is SGDLS and CDR2 is YYNGEE in the germline V gene. The CDR3 covers 15 residues. The CDR3 here is CASSVGQLGNSPLHF. As DNA, the CDR3 is TGTGCCAGCAGCGTAGGACAGCTGGGCAATTCACCCCTCCACTTT.

The chain combines TRBV6-1 with TRBJ2-1; 7 bases map to TRBD1. Trimming took 5 bases from V and 4 from J; bases not matched to a gene: 8. There are 15 residues in the CDR3. Per the germline V gene, CDR1 is MNHNS and CDR2 is SASEGT. The CDR3 sequence is CASSPDRFSYNEQFF. CDR3 sequence (DNA): TGTGCCAGCAGTCCGGACAGGTTTTCTTACAATGAGCAGTTCTTC.

V is TRBV9 and J is TRBJ1-1; D ambiguous. The V end was cut by 2 bases, the J end by 3 bases, with 8 bases between. Germline CDR1 is SGDLS and CDR2 is YYNGEE. CDR3 length equals 13 residues. CDR3 residues: CASSVWGDTEAFF. CDR3 DNA: TGTGCCAGCAGCGTCTGGGGAGACACTGAAGCTTTCTTT.

The V and J genes are TRBV30 and TRBJ2-1; tentatively, D is TRBD2 (7 bases). The CDR3 has 18 residues. Per germline, CDR1 GTSNPN and CDR2 SVGIG (reference sequence). V was cut by 1 base and J by 8 bases, with 27 bases left in between. The DNA for the CDR3 is TGTGCCTGGAGTGGCCGGGGGGCGGGACCCTTATTTGATGATGAGCAGTTCTTC. Residues: CAWSGRGAGPLFDDEQFF.

This clone was detected once. The chain has TRBV9 and TRBJ2-7; TRBD1 matches at 8 bases. The CDR3 sequence is 14 residues long. Germline V gene lookup returns CDR1 SGDLS and CDR2 YYNGEE. V lost 2 bases, J lost 3 bases, and 4 bases stayed unmatched. The chain's CDR3 is CASSVSGGNYEQYF. The CDR3, as DNA: TGTGCCAGCAGCGTCTCAGGGGGCAACTACGAGCAGTACTTC.

The rearrangement uses TRBV11-2 and TRBJ2-1; 8 positions match TRBD2. The CDR3 extends over 16 amino acids. The germline CDR1 and CDR2 sequences are SGHAT and FQNNGV. Trimming at V came to 3 bases and at J to 2 bases, leaving 6 bases not matched to a gene. CDR3 sequence (DNA): TGTGCCAGCAGCTTCGGGACTAGAGGACCCTACAATGAGCAGTTCTTC. This encodes CASSFGTRGPYNEQFF.

The chain employs TRBV30 and TRBJ1-5, with 10 bases fitting TRBD1. V trimming: 2 bases; J trimming: 6 bases; junction bases outside the gene matches: 4. Germline lookup yields CDR1 GTSNPN and CDR2 SVGIG (reference sequence). The CDR3 extends over 14 amino acids. CDR3 amino acids: CAWSTGQGGQPQHF. The CDR3 bases are TGTGCCTGGAGTACCGGACAGGGGGGTCAGCCCCAGCATTTT.

In this sample, this clone turned up once. The V gene is TRBV5-1, the J gene TRBJ2-3; D not resolved. The V gene's germline CDR1 is SGHRS and CDR2 YFSETQ. Trimming removed 0 bases at V and 4 bases at J, with 3 bases between. The CDR3 loop spans 12 amino acids. This chain's CDR3 is CASSLAADTQYF. DNA for the CDR3: TGCGCCAGCAGCTTGGCCGCAGATACGCAGTATTTT.

V and J are TRBV4-1 and TRBJ1-2; no definite D call. Trimming shortened V by 0 bases and J by 8 bases, and 16 bases separated the two germline ends. Germline assignment: CDR1 MGHRA and CDR2 YSYEKL. The CDR3 runs to 15 residues. The DNA of the CDR3 is TGCGCCAGCAGCCAAGATCTATCCCGGGAGGAGGGCTACACCTTC. This encodes CASSQDLSREEGYTF.

V gene TRBV2 combines with J gene TRBJ2-2; 10 nucleotides line up with TRBD1. The CDR3 is 13 amino acids. From germline, CDR1 is SNHLY and CDR2 FYNNEI. V shed 10 bases, J shed 6 bases, and the junction held 5 bases outside the gene matches. CDR3 DNA sequence: TGTGCCATTTCGGACAGGGGGTCCGGGGAGCTGTTTTTT. This codes for CAISDRGSGELFF.

The chain is built from TRBV25-1 and TRBJ2-5, with D uncertain. The germline CDR1 and CDR2 sequences are MGHDK and SYGVNS. The CDR3 is made up of 11 amino acids. V lost 6 bases and J lost 5, with 7 bases in between. CDR3 sequence: CASRSGETQYF. CDR3 nucleotide sequence: TGTGCCAGCAGAAGTGGCGAGACCCAGTACTTC.

The chain has TRBV2 and TRBJ2-7; perhaps TRBD1 as D (5 bases). CDR1 SNHLY and CDR2 FYNNEI come from the germline V gene. Trimming cost V 1 base and J 6 bases, with 13 bases left between them. The CDR3 sequence is 14 residues long. The CDR3 region is CASSEGGDQGEQYF. Written as DNA, the CDR3 is TGTGCCAGCAGTGAAGGGGGCGACCAGGGCGAGCAGTACTTC.

This chain links TRBV30 with TRBJ2-5, with 7 bases that match TRBD2. Germline assignment: CDR1 GTSNPN and CDR2 SVGIG (reference sequence). This CDR3 spans 14 amino acids. With V trimmed by 5 bases and J by 4 bases, 10 bases remained unmatched. CDR3 loop: CAWANLERGETQYF. The CDR3 DNA sequence: TGTGCCTGGGCAAACTTAGAGCGGGGAGAGACCCAGTACTTC. The full variable domain, its missing parts supplied by reference TRBV30 and TRBJ2-5, is SQTIHQWPATLVQPVGSPLSLECTVEGTSNPNLYWYRQAAGRGLQLLFYSVGIGQISSEVPQNLSASRPQDRQFILSSKKLLLSDSGFYLCAWANLERGETQYFGPGTRLLVL.

The chain is built from TRBV4-1 and TRBJ2-3, with D maybe TRBD2 (5 bases). Trimming removed 0 bases at V and 1 base at J, with 14 bases between. CDR1 is MGHRA and CDR2 is YSYEKL in the germline V gene. This CDR3 is built from 17 residues. The CDR3 coding sequence is TGCGCCAGCAGCCAAGATCTGCTCGGACTGGGCACAGATACGCAGTATTTT. This sequence encodes CASSQDLLGLGTDTQYF.

V gene TRBV14 combines with J gene TRBJ2-1; D is possibly TRBD2 (6 bases). The CDR3 totals 15 residues. Per germline, CDR1 SGHDN and CDR2 FVKESK. V lost 4 bases to trimming and J lost 5 bases, with 15 bases between them. CDR3 sequence: CASSPTGTLHNEQFF. As DNA, the CDR3 is TGTGCCAGCAGCCCGACCGGGACTCTTCACAATGAGCAGTTCTTC. The full variable domain, its missing parts supplied by reference TRBV14 and TRBJ2-1, is EAGVTQFPSHSVIEKGQTVTLRCDPISGHDNLYWYRRVMGKEIKFLLHFVKESKQDESGMPNNRFLAERTGGTYSTLKVQPAELEDSGVYFCASSPTGTLHNEQFFGPGTRLTVL.

This sequence joins TRBV19 and TRBJ2-7; no firm D call. V gave up 4 bases and J gave up 5 bases, with 15 bases separating them. The CDR3 has 14 amino acids. Per germline, CDR1 LNHDA and CDR2 SQIVND (reference sequence). The DNA of the CDR3 is TGTGCCAGTAGTACATTTTCGGGTTCGGACGAGCAGTACTTC. Translated, it gives CASSTFSGSDEQYF.

Note on this clone: A junction boundary mismatches the germline segment, possibly from a read error. The CDR3 sequence: CASSTPRARGQDTQYF. Written as DNA, the CDR3 is TGTGCCAGCAGTACCCCCAGGGCGCGGGGGCAAGATACCCAGTACTTC. The V gene is TRBV2, the J gene TRBJ2-5; perhaps TRBD2 as D (7 bases). The germline V gene encodes CDR1 SNHLY and CDR2 FYNNEI. This CDR3 region has 16 residues.

In its sample, this clone was seen once. DNA of the CDR3: TGTGCCAGCAGTCCATGGGGACAGGTAATCTACGAGCAGTACTTC. Translated: CASSPWGQVIYEQYF. J is TRBJ2-7 and V is TRBV28; 8 nucleotides align to TRBD1. With V trimmed by 5 bases and J by 3 bases, 9 bases remained unmatched. This CDR3 is built from 15 residues. Germline CDR1 is MDHEN and CDR2 is SYDVKM. The variable domain in full, completed from reference TRBV28 and TRBJ2-7, reads DVKVTQSSRYLVKRTGEKVFLECVQDMDHENMFWYRQDPGLGLRLIYFSYDVKMKEKGDIPEGYSVSREKKERFSLILESASTNQTSMYLCASSPWGQVIYEQYFGPGTRLTVT.

This chain connects TRBV9 to TRBJ2-5; 8 positions match TRBD1. The closer fit of TRBJ2-7 to the DNA end suggests the J call may be wrong. This CDR3 has 14 amino acids. Germline V CDR1 and CDR2: SGDLS, YYNGEE. The chain's CDR3 is CASSFGQGPYEQYF. CDR3 nucleotide sequence: TGTGCCAGCAGCTTCGGACAGGGTCCATACGAGCAGTACTTC.